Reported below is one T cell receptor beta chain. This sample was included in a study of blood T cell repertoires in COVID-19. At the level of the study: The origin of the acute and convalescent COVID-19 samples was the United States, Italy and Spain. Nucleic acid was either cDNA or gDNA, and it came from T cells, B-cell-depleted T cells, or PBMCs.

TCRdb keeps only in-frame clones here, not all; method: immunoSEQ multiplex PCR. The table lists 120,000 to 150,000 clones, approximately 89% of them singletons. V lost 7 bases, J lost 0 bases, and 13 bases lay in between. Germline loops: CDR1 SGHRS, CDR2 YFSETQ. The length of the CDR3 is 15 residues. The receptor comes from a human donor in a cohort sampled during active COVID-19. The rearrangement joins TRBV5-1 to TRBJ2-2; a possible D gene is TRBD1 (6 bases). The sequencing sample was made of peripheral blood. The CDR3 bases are TGCGCCAGCTCCGGGACAACCGCGAACACCGGGGAGCTGTTTTTT. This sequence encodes CASSGTTANTGELFF.